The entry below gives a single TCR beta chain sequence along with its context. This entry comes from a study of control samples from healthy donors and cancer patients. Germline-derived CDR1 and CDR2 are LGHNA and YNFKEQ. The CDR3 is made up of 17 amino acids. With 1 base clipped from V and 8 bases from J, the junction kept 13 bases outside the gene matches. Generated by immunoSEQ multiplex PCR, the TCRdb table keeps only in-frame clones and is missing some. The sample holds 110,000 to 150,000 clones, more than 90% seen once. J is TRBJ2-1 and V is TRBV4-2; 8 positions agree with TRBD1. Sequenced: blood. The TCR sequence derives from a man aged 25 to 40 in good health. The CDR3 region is CASSQVNSAGGNYEQFF. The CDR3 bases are TGTGCCAGCAGCCAAGTCAATTCGGCAGGGGGCAATTATGAGCAGTTCTTC.